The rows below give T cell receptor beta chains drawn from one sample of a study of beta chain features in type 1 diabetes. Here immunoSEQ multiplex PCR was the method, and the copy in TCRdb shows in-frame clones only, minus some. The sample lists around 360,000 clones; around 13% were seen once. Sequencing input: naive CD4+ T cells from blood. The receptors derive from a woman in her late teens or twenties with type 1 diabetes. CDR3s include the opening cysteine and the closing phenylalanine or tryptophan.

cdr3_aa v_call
CASSLALTSFHEQFF TRBV13
CASSAQGNEQYF TRBV9
CASSLPLYGYTF TRBV28
CASSSDRAGEKLFF TRBV7-2
CASSIQTGGEETQYF TRBV28
CASSAGGKSTEAFF TRBV9
CASSSILQGSNEKLFF TRBV7-9
CASSPTGNTDTQYF TRBV5-4
CASSHEPGGFDEQYF TRBV23-1
CASSSWTGTGEQYF TRBV7-9
CATSPGTDTDTQYF TRBV15
CASSLGNSYEQYF TRBV7-2
CASSFRGGEGKDEQYF TRBV7-9
CASSFGGGTQHF TRBV28
CASSKLTSGPHEQYF TRBV5-1
CASSPGRADTGELFF TRBV5-1
CASSPPENTEAFF TRBV18
CASSPPGGQETQYF TRBV5-6
CASSSGQGQEYF TRBV28
CATSRDFGTGVDEKLFF TRBV15
CASSILDSPYEQYF TRBV5-1
CASTLAATDTQYF TRBV5-4
CASSLKLYGYTF TRBV5-4
CASSVGGTVRSGANVLTF TRBV9
CAWSPLLEAFF TRBV30
CATRVVENSPLHF TRBV10-3
CASSQRLVVTSGNTGELFF TRBV4-3